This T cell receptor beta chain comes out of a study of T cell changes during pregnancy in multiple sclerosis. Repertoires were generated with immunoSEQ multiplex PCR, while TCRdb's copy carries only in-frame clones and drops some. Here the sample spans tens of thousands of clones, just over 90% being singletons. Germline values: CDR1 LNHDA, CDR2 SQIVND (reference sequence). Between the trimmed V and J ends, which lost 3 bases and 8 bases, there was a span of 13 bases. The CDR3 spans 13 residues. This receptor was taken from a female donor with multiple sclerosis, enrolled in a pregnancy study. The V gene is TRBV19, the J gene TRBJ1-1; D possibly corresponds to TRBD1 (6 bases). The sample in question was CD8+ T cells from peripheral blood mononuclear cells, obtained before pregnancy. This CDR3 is CASSIVDRPEAFF. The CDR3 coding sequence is TGTGCCAGTAGTATTGTCGACAGGCCCGAAGCTTTCTTT.